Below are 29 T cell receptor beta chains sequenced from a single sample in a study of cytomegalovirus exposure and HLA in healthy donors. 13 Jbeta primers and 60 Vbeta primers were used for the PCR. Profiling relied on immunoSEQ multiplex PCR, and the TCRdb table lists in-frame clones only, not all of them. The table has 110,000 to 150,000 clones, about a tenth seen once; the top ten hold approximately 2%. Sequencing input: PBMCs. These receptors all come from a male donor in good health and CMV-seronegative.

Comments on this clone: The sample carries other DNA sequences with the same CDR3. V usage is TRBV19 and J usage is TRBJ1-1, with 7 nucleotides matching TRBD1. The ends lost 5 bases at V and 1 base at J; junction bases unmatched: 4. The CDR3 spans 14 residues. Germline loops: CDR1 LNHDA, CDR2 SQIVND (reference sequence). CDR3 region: CASSPRTGNTEAFF. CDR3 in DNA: TGTGCCAGTAGTCCCCGGACAGGGAACACTGAAGCTTTCTTT. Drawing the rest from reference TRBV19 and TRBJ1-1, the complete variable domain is DGGITQSPKYLFRKEGQNVTLSCEQNLNHDAMYWYRQDPGQGLRLIYYSQIVNDFQKGDIAEGYSVSREKKESFPLTVTSAQKNPTAFYLCASSPRTGNTEAFFGQGTRLTVV.

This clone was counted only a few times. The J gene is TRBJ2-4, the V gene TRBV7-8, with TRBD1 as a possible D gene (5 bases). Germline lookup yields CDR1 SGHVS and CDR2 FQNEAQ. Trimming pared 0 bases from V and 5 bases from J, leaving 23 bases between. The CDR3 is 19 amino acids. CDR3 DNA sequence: TGTGCCAGCAGCTTAGCTACAGGACCACCGCCCAACCAACAAAACATTCAGTACTTC. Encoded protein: CASSLATGPPPNQQNIQYF. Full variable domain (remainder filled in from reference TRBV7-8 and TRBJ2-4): GAGVSQSPRYKVAKRGQDVALRCDPISGHVSLFWYQQALGQGPEFLTYFQNEAQLDKSGLPSDRFFAERPEGSVSTLKIQRTQQEDSAVYLCASSLATGPPPNQQNIQYFGAGTRLSVL.

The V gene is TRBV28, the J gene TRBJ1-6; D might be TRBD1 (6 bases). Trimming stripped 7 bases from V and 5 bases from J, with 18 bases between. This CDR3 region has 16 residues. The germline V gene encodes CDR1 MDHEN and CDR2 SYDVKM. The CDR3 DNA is TGTGCCAGCATCCCCAGGGGCAGGGTAAATAATTCACCCCTCCACTTT. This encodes CASIPRGRVNNSPLHF.

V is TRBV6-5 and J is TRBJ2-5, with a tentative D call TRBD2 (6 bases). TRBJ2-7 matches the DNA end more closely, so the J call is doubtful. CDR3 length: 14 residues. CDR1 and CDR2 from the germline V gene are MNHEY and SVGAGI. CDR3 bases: TGTGCCAGCAGTTATTGGCGGGATGTCGGCGAGCAGTACTTC. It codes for CASSYWRDVGEQYF.

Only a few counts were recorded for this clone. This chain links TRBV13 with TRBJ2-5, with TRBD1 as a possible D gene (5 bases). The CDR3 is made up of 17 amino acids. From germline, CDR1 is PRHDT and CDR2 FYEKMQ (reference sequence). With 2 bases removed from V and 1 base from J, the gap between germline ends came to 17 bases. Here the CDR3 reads CASSLFYSDSRQETQYF. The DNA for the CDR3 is TGTGCCAGCAGCTTATTTTACAGTGACAGCCGCCAAGAGACCCAGTACTTC. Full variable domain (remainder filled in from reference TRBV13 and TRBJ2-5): AAGVIQSPRHLIKEKRETATLKCYPIPRHDTVYWYQQGPGQDPQFLISFYEKMQSDKGSIPDRFSAQQFSDYHSELNMSSLELGDSALYFCASSLFYSDSRQETQYFGPGTRLLVL.

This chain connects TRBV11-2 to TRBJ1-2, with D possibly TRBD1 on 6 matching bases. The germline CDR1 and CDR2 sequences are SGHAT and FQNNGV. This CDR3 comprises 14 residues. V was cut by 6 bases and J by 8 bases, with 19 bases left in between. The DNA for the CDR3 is TGTGCCAGCAGTTTTCTTTTACAGGGAAAAGGCTACACCTTC. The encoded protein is CASSFLLQGKGYTF.

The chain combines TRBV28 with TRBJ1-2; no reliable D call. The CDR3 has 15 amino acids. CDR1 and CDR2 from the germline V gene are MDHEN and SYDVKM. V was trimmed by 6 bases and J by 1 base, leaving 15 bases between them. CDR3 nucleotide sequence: TGTGCCAGCAGCACCCCGCCCCGGGGTAACTATGGCTACACCTTC. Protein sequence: CASSTPPRGNYGYTF.

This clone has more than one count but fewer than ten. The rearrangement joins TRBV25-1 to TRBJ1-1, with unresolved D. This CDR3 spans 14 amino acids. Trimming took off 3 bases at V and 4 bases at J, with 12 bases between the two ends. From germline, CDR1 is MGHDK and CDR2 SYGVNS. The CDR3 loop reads CASSEGGWGTEAFF. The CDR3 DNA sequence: TGTGCCAGCAGTGAGGGAGGGTGGGGCACTGAAGCTTTCTTT.

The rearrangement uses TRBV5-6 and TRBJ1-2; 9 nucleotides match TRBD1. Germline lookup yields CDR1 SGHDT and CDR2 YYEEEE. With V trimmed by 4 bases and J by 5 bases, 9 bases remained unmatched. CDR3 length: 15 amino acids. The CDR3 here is CASSHLMTGGYGYTF. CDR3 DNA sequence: TGTGCCAGCAGCCATTTAATGACAGGGGGGTATGGCTACACCTTC. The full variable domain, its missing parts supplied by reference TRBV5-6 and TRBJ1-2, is DAGVTQSPTHLIKTRGQQVTLRCSPKSGHDTVSWYQQALGQGPQFIFQYYEEEERQRGNFPDRFSGHQFPNYSSELNVNALLLGDSALYLCASSHLMTGGYGYTFGSGTRLTVV.

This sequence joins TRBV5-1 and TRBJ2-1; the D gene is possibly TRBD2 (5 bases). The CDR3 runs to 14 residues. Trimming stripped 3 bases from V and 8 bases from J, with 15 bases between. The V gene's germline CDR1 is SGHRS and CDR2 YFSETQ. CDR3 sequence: CASSYAGPRDEQFF. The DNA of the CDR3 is TGCGCCAGCAGCTACGCCGGACCGAGGGATGAGCAGTTCTTC.

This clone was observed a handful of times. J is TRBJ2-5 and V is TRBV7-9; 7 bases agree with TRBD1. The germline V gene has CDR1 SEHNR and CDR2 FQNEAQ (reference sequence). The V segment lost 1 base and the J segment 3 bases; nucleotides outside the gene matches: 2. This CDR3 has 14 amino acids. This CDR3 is CASSLGTGEETQYF. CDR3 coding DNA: TGTGCCAGCAGCTTAGGTACAGGGGAAGAGACCCAGTACTTC.

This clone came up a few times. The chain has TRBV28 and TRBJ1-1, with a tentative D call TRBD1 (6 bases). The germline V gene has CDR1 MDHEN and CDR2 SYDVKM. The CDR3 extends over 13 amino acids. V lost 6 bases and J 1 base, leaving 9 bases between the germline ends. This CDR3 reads CASSLQGNTEAFF. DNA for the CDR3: TGTGCCAGCAGCCTACAGGGGAACACTGAAGCTTTCTTT.

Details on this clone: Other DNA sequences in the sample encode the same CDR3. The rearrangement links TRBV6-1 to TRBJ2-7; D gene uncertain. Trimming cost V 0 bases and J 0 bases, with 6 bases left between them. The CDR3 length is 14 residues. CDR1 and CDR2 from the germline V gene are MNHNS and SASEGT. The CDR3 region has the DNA TGTGCCAGCAGTGAAGCAGCCGGCTCCTACGAGCAGTACTTC. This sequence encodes CASSEAAGSYEQYF.

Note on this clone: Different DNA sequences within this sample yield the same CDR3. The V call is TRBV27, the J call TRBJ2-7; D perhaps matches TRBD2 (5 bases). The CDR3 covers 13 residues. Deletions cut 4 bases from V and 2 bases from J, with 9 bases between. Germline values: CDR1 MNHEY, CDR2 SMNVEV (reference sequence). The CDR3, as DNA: TGTGCCAGCAGTTCTACCGGGACCTACGAGCAGTACTTC. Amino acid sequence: CASSSTGTYEQYF.

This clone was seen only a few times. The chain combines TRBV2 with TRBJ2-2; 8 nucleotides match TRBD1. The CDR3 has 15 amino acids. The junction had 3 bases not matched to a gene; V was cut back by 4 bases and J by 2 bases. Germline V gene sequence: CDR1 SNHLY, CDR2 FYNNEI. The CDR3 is CASSGQGSNTGELFF. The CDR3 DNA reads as TGTGCCAGCAGTGGACAGGGGAGTAACACCGGGGAGCTGTTTTTT.

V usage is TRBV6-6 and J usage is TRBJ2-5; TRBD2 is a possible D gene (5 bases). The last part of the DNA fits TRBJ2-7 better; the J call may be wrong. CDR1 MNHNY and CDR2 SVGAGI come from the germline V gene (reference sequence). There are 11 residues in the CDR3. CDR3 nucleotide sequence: TGTGCCAGCAGCCTGGACTTCGAGCAGTACTTC. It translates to CASSLDFEQYF.

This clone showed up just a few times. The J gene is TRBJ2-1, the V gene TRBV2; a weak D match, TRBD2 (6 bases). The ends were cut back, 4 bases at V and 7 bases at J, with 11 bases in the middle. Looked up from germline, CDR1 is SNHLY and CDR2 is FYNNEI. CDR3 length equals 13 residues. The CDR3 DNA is TGTGCCAGCAGTGCGGGGGTGTCAAATGAGCAGTTCTTC. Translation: CASSAGVSNEQFF. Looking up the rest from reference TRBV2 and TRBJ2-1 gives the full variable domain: EPEVTQTPSHQVTQMGQEVILRCVPISNHLYFYWYRQILGQKVEFLVSFYNNEISEKSEIFDDQFSVERPDGSNFTLKIRSTKLEDSAMYFCASSAGVSNEQFFGPGTRLTVL.

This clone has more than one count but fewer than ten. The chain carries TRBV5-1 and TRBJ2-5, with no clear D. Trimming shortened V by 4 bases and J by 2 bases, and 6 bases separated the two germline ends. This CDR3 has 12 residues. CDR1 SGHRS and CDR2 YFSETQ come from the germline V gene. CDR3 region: CASSPLQETQYF. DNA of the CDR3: TGCGCCAGCAGCCCCCTTCAAGAGACCCAGTACTTC.

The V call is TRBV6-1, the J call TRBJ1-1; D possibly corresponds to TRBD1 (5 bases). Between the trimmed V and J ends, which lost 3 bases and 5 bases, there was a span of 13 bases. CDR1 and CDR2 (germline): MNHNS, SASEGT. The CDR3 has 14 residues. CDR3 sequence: CASSELRARTEAFF. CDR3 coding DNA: TGTGCCAGCAGTGAGCTCAGGGCTAGGACTGAAGCTTTCTTT.

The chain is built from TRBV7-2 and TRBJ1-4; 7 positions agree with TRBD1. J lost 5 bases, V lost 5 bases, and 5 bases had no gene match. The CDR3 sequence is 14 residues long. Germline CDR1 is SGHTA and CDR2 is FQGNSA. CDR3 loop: CASSPGTANEKLFF. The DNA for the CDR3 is TGTGCCAGCAGCCCTGGGACAGCGAATGAAAAACTGTTTTTT.

DNA of the CDR3: TGTGCCAGCAGCTCGGGACTCAAGAACACTGAAGCTTTCTTT. Its translation is CASSSGLKNTEAFF. This chain uses TRBV5-4 with TRBJ1-1; tentative D call: TRBD1 (5 bases). Deletions cut 3 bases from V and 1 base from J, with 10 bases between. Per germline, CDR1 SGHNT and CDR2 YYREEE (reference sequence). This CDR3 region has 14 residues.

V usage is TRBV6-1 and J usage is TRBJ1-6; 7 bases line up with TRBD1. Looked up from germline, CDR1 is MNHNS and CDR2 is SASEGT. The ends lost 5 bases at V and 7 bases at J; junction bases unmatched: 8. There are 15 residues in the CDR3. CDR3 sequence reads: CASSTDRVRNSPLHF. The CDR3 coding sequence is TGTGCCAGCAGTACTGACAGGGTAAGGAATTCACCCCTCCACTTT.

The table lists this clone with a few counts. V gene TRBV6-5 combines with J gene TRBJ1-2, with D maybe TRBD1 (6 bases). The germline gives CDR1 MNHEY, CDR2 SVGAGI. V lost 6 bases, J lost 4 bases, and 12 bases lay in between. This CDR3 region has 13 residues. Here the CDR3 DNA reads TGTGCCAGCAGCCAGGTGGGGGCCTATGGCTACACCTTC. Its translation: CASSQVGAYGYTF.

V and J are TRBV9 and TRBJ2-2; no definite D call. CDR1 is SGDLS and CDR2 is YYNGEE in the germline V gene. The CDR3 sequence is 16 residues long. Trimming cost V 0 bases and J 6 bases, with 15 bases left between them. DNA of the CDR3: TGTGCCAGCAGCGTAGTTGCTAGTAGCTCCGCCGGGGAGCTGTTTTTT. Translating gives CASSVVASSSAGELFF. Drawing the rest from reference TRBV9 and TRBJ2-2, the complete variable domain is DSGVTQTPKHLITATGQRVTLRCSPRSGDLSVYWYQQSLDQGLQFLIQYYNGEERAKGNILERFSAQQFPDLHSELNLSSLELGDSALYFCASSVVASSSAGELFFGEGSRLTVL.

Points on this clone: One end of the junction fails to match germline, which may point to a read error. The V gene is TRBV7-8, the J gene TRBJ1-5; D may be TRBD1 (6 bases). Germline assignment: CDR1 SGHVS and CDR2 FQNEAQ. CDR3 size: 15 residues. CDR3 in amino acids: CAGSLETGLYQPQHF. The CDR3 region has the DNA TGTGCCGGCAGCTTAGAAACAGGGTTATATCAGCCCCAGCATTTT.

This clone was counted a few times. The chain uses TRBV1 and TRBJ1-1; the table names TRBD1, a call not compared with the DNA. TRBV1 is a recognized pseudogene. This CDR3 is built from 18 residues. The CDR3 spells CTSSQEEVDRGQNTEAFF. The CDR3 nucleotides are TGCACCAGCAGCCAAGAGGAGGTTGACAGGGGACAGAACACTGAAGCTTTCTTT.

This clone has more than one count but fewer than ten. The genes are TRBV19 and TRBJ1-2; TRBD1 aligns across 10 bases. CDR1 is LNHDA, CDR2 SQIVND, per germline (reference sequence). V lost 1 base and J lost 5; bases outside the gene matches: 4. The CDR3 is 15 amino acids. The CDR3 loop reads CASSIVWGQGYGYTF. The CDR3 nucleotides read TGTGCCAGTAGTATAGTTTGGGGACAGGGGTATGGCTACACCTTC.

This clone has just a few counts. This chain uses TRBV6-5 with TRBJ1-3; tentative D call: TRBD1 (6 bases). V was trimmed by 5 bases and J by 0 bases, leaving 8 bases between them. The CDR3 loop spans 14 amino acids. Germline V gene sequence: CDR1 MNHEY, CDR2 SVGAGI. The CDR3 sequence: CASSRQVSGNTIYF. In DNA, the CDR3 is TGTGCCAGCAGTCGACAGGTCTCTGGAAACACCATATATTTT.

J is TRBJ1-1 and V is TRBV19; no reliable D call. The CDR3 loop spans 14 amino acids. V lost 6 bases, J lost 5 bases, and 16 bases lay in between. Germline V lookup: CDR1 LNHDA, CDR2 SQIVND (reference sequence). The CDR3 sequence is CASRAEIRETEAFF. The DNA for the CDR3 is TGTGCCAGTAGGGCAGAAATTCGGGAAACTGAAGCTTTCTTT.